This T cell receptor (beta chain) was profiled in a study of radiotherapy plus CTLA-4 blockade in lung cancer. For the study at large: Approximately 18% of patients responded objectively, and roughly 31% achieved disease control.

General study points: After treatment with radiotherapy plus ipilimumab, TCR clones that came from the tumor expanded in blood.

The table came from immunoSEQ multiplex PCR; TCRdb's copy has only in-frame clones and leaves some out. The sample holds about 80,000 clones; about 80% are singletons and the top ten take 0.79%. In chemo-refractory metastatic non-small-cell lung cancer, patients got ipilimumab CTLA-4 blockade together with focal radiation. For this clone: Its antigen remains unknown.

CDR1 and CDR2 from the germline V gene are MRHNA and SNTAGT. The J segment lost 4 bases and the V segment lost 3 bases, leaving 8 bases of the junction unmatched. CDR3 length: 16 residues. The sequence was obtained from a human donor with non-small cell lung cancer who had stable disease on radiotherapy plus ipilimumab. This chain links TRBV6-4 with TRBJ2-3, with TRBD2 identical over 9 bases. The sequencing used peripheral blood, collected from a patient treated with radiotherapy plus ipilimumab. As DNA, the CDR3 is TGTGCCAGCAGTGAAATAGCGGGAGCGGGGGCAGATACGCAGTATTTT. This translates into CASSEIAGAGADTQYF.